This TCR beta chain was captured in a study of CD8+ T cells in alopecia areata. Germline CDR1 and CDR2: SQVTM and ANQGSEA. The CDR3 runs to 15 residues. V dropped 4 bases and J dropped 5 bases, with 18 bases sitting between them. Whole-study results and caveats: Sequence data from scalp samples additionally include resident alphabeta T cells of normal skin.

As for treatment: oral pan-JAK inhibitor, 5-10 mg twice daily. In its sample, this clone was seen a few times. Its cognate antigen is unknown. As the sequencing template, cDNA was produced by extracting RNA and reverse transcribing it. Method: immunoSEQ multiplex PCR; TCRdb's copy keeps in-frame clones and lacks some. The repertoire includes 150,000 to 200,000 clones, approximately 61% of them detected once, and approximately 1% sits in the top ten. The TCR was taken from a human donor with alopecia areata. The sequenced sample was CD4+ T cells sorted from blood, obtained at week 24, from a patient treated with tofacitinib. The V call is TRBV29-1, the J call TRBJ1-5; D possibly corresponds to TRBD1 (5 bases). CDR3 residues: CSVGQGAGTHQPQHF. DNA for the CDR3: TGCAGCGTTGGGCAGGGAGCGGGAACCCATCAGCCCCAGCATTTT.